Shown below are 20 T cell receptor beta chains from a single sample sequenced in a study of blood T cell repertoires in COVID-19. Using immunoSEQ multiplex PCR, the repertoire was profiled, and TCRdb retains in-frame clones only, with some absent. The sample lists under 250,000 clones, approximately 77% occurring once. The specimen sequenced was peripheral blood. These TCRs come from a woman at least 80 years old with acute or convalescent COVID-19.

The chain carries TRBV6-5 and TRBJ1-5; possibly TRBD1 for D (6 bases). This CDR3 is 15 amino acids long. Germline CDR1 reads MNHEY; CDR2 reads SVGAGI. V lost 6 bases and J 1 base, leaving 13 bases between the germline ends. The CDR3 DNA reads as TGTGCCAGCAGCCCACAGGGAAGGAGCAATCAGCCCCAGCATTTT. Translated: CASSPQGRSNQPQHF.

The V and J genes are TRBV30 and TRBJ1-2, with TRBD1 matching over 7 bases. The CDR3 length is 15 residues. Germline V lookup: CDR1 GTSNPN, CDR2 SVGIG (reference sequence). V lost 3 bases, J lost 8 bases, and 15 bases stayed unmatched. CDR3: CAWSGSTWDSWGYTF. CDR3 DNA: TGTGCCTGGAGCGGATCCACTTGGGACAGTTGGGGCTACACCTTC.

This chain uses TRBV4-3 with TRBJ1-1; D remains unclear. Deletions cut 3 bases from V and 4 bases from J, with 9 bases between. The germline gives CDR1 LGHNA, CDR2 YSLEER. The CDR3 consists of 13 residues. The CDR3 region has the DNA TGCGCCAGCAGCCACGGAGGTGGCACTGAAGCTTTCTTT. This encodes CASSHGGGTEAFF.

This clone was recorded a few times. J is TRBJ1-4 and V is TRBV19; 7 bases are a match to TRBD1. V was clipped by 2 bases and J by 4 bases; unmatched bases: 4. Germline CDR1 reads LNHDA; CDR2 reads SQIVND (reference sequence). The CDR3 totals 15 residues. The CDR3 region has the DNA TGTGCCAGTAGTATACGGACAGGCCTTAATGAAAAACTGTTTTTT. Residues: CASSIRTGLNEKLFF.

This chain joins TRBV9 and TRBJ2-7, with D perhaps matching TRBD1 (6 bases). The CDR3 sequence is 15 residues long. CDR1 is SGDLS and CDR2 is YYNGEE in the germline V gene. Trimming removed 3 bases at V and 3 bases at J, with 16 bases between. Here the CDR3 DNA reads TGTGCCAGCAGCGCTCTGGACAGTCCACACTACGAGCAGTACTTC. Translation gives CASSALDSPHYEQYF.

The rearrangement uses TRBV6-6 and TRBJ1-1, with D hard to call. V lost 2 bases, J lost 1 base, and 8 bases lay in between. In germline, CDR1 is MNHNY, CDR2 SVGAGI (reference sequence). The CDR3 is made up of 14 amino acids. Written as DNA, the CDR3 is TGTGCCAGCAGTTACGGGCCGGCGAACACTGAAGCTTTCTTT. Protein: CASSYGPANTEAFF.

The rearrangement uses TRBV11-2 and TRBJ1-1; no clear D. The V gene's germline CDR1 is SGHAT and CDR2 FQNNGV. The V and J ends lost 4 bases and 0 bases respectively, with 12 bases between them. This CDR3 region has 15 residues. The CDR3 spells CASSWTPGMNTEAFF. As DNA, the CDR3 is TGTGCCAGCAGCTGGACTCCTGGAATGAACACTGAAGCTTTCTTT.

This chain joins TRBV5-1 and TRBJ1-1; D gene ambiguous. V was shortened by 4 bases and J by 4 bases, with 11 bases between the two germline ends. This CDR3 comprises 13 residues. Germline assignment: CDR1 SGHRS and CDR2 YFSETQ. CDR3 region: CASSDAGGTEAFF. The CDR3 DNA follows: TGCGCCAGCAGCGACGCGGGAGGCACTGAAGCTTTCTTT.

This rearrangement joins TRBV28 to TRBJ1-3, with D tentatively TRBD1 (5 bases). Germline V gives CDR1 MDHEN, CDR2 SYDVKM. The V end was cut by 2 bases, the J end by 11 bases, with 16 bases between. The CDR3 extends over 14 amino acids. This CDR3 is CASSLTHRFFSIYF. CDR3 DNA: TGTGCCAGCAGTTTAACCCACAGGTTTTTTTCCATATATTTT.

The rearrangement joins TRBV2 to TRBJ2-2, with no clear D. V was clipped by 8 bases and J by 1 base, with 11 bases between them. This CDR3 has 14 amino acids. Germline loops: CDR1 SNHLY, CDR2 FYNNEI. CDR3 DNA sequence: TGTGCCAGCCGGTCCCTGCGGAACACCGGGGAGCTGTTTTTT. Its protein product is CASRSLRNTGELFF. Combining the CDR3 with reference TRBV2 and TRBJ2-2 gives the whole variable domain EPEVTQTPSHQVTQMGQEVILRCVPISNHLYFYWYRQILGQKVEFLVSFYNNEISEKSEIFDDQFSVERPDGSNFTLKIRSTKLEDSAMYFCASRSLRNTGELFFGEGSRLTVL.

The chain recombines TRBV7-9 with TRBJ1-6, with a weak D call TRBD1 (6 bases). The length of the CDR3 is 15 residues. CDR1 is SEHNR and CDR2 is FQNEAQ in the germline V gene (reference sequence). The V end lost 3 bases, the J end lost 10 bases, and 16 bases lay between the germline ends. The CDR3 DNA sequence: TGTGCCAGCAGCTTCAATTTAGACAGGAGATCACCCCTCCACTTT. Its translation is CASSFNLDRRSPLHF. Full variable domain (outside the CDR3, taken from reference TRBV7-9 and TRBJ1-6): DTGVSQNPRHKITKRGQNVTFRCDPISEHNRLYWYRQTLGQGPEFLTYFQNEAQLEKSRLLSDRFSAERPKGSFSTLEIQRTEQGDSAMYLCASSFNLDRRSPLHFGNGTRLTVT.

The chain carries TRBV12-3 or TRBV12-4 and TRBJ1-2, with a possible D match to TRBD1 (6 bases). V shed 5 bases and J shed 3 bases, with 7 bases lying between them. The CDR3 contains 12 residues. In nucleotides, the CDR3 is TGTGCCAGCAGTGAGGGGGACTATGGCTACACCTTC. Translation gives CASSEGDYGYTF.

The rearrangement links TRBV10-3 to TRBJ1-4; D is undetermined. Germline CDR1 ENHRY, CDR2 SYGVKD. The CDR3 contains 15 residues. V was shortened by 2 bases and J by 3 bases, with 10 bases between the two germline ends. The chain's CDR3 is CAISEAGGSNEKLFF. CDR3 in DNA: TGTGCCATCAGTGAGGCGGGTGGATCTAATGAAAAACTGTTTTTT.

V usage is TRBV10-3 and J usage is TRBJ1-2, with TRBD1 matching 7 bases. Germline trimming cut 6 bases from V and 7 bases from J; bases unmatched to any gene: 11. This CDR3 contains 14 residues. From germline, CDR1 is ENHRY and CDR2 SYGVKD. CDR3 residues: CAIRVDRAARGYTF. The CDR3 DNA reads TGTGCCATCAGGGTAGACAGGGCGGCCCGTGGCTACACCTTC.

The rearrangement links TRBV11-2 to TRBJ2-5, with D perhaps matching TRBD2 (6 bases). This CDR3 region has 13 residues. Trimming removed 6 bases from V and 5 bases from J, with 13 bases in between. Germline CDR1 is SGHAT and CDR2 is FQNNGV. The DNA for the CDR3 is TGTGCCAGCAGTCACGCGGGACGTGAGACCCAGTACTTC. This codes for CASSHAGRETQYF. Combining the CDR3 with reference TRBV11-2 and TRBJ2-5 gives the whole variable domain EAGVAQSPRYKIIEKRQSVAFWCNPISGHATLYWYQQILGQGPKLLIQFQNNGVVDDSQLPKDRFSAERLKGVDSTLKIQPAKLEDSAVYLCASSHAGRETQYFGPGTRLLVL.

The rearrangement joins TRBV9 to TRBJ1-1; D is ambiguous. The V end was cut by 4 bases, the J end by 4 bases, with 11 bases between. CDR1 is SGDLS, CDR2 YYNGEE, per germline. The CDR3 runs 13 residues. The CDR3 sequence: CASSPPVLTEAFF. The CDR3 nucleotides read TGTGCCAGCAGCCCACCGGTTCTCACTGAAGCTTTCTTT.

The rearrangement joins TRBV19 to TRBJ2-2; D may be TRBD2 (5 bases). The V end was cut by 7 bases, the J end by 4 bases, with 13 bases between. CDR3 size: 14 residues. Germline loops: CDR1 LNHDA, CDR2 SQIVND (reference sequence). The CDR3 sequence: CASKVDGSTGELFF. CDR3 nucleotides: TGTGCCAGTAAGGTAGATGGGAGCACCGGGGAGCTGTTTTTT.

This chain connects TRBV5-1 to TRBJ2-3; tentative D call: TRBD2 (6 bases). The CDR3 sequence is 13 residues long. V was shortened by 4 bases and J by 4 bases, with 10 bases between the two germline ends. Germline CDR1 and CDR2: SGHRS and YFSETQ. The CDR3 region is CASSTERADTQYF. CDR3 nucleotide sequence: TGCGCCAGCAGCACGGAGCGGGCAGATACGCAGTATTTT.

This clone appeared a few times. The chain is built from TRBV18 and TRBJ1-4; 8 bases match TRBD1. The CDR3 is made up of 15 amino acids. Germline V gives CDR1 KGHSH, CDR2 LQKENI. Losses at the gene ends were 4 bases for V and 6 bases for J; bases not matched to a gene: 7. CDR3 nucleotide sequence: TGTGCCAGCTCACGTACAGGGGGAGCATATGAAAAACTGTTTTTT. This encodes CASSRTGGAYEKLFF. Supplemented by reference TRBV18 and TRBJ1-4, the full variable domain reads NAGVMQNPRHLVRRRGQEARLRCSPMKGHSHVYWYRQLPEEGLKFMVYLQKENIIDESGMPKERFSAEFPKEGPSILRIQQVVRGDSAAYFCASSRTGGAYEKLFFGSGTQLSVL.

The rearrangement links TRBV10-3 to TRBJ1-1; no clear D. The CDR3 length is 15 residues. Deletions cut 0 bases from V and 7 bases from J, with 15 bases between. Germline V gives CDR1 ENHRY, CDR2 SYGVKD. The CDR3 loop reads CAISESIGSGLEAFF. In DNA form, the CDR3 reads TGTGCCATCAGTGAGTCGATAGGCAGCGGTCTTGAAGCTTTCTTT.